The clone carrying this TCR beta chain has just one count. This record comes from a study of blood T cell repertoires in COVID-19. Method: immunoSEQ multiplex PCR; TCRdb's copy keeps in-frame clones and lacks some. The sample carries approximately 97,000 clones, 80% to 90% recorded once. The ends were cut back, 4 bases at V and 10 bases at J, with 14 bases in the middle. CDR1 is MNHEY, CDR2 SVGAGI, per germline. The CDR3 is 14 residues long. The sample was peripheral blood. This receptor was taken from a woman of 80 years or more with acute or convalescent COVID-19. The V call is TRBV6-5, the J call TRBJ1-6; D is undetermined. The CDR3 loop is CASSFDTSRSPLHF. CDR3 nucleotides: TGTGCCAGCAGTTTTGACACTAGCAGATCACCCCTCCACTTT.